The 16 T cell receptor beta chains below all came from one sample that was sequenced in a study of blood T cell repertoires in COVID-19 (dated by TCRdb to the early 2020s). Libraries were prepared through the immunoSEQ multiplex PCR assay. TCRdb mirrors the immuneACCESS table, restricted to in-frame sequences. Some clones are absent from its copies; in checked studies, under half trace to an unresolved V gene, and the reason for the others is unknown. The sample yields about 190,000 clones; roughly 88% were counted once. Roughly 6.2% of the sample goes to the ten largest clones. The sequenced sample was peripheral blood. The receptors originated from a woman between 40 and 55 years old who had recovered from COVID-19.

The chain recombines TRBV5-1 with TRBJ1-2; D gene unclear. Trimming took off 0 bases at V and 4 bases at J, with 10 bases between the two ends. The CDR3 is made up of 14 amino acids. Germline V gene lookup returns CDR1 SGHRS and CDR2 YFSETQ. The CDR3 loop is CASSLEYRSYGYTF. CDR3 nucleotides: TGCGCCAGCAGCTTGGAGTACAGAAGCTATGGCTACACCTTC.

V gene TRBV27 combines with J gene TRBJ2-6; maybe TRBD2 (6 bases). The germline gives CDR1 MNHEY, CDR2 SMNVEV (reference sequence). The CDR3 covers 17 residues. Trimming removed 3 bases from V and 0 bases from J, with 12 bases in between. The CDR3 DNA reads as TGTGCCAGCAGTTTCGAACTAGCCCACTCTGGGGCCAACGTCCTGACTTTC. Its protein is CASSFELAHSGANVLTF.

The rearrangement links TRBV30 to TRBJ1-1; D not resolved. Trimming took off 0 bases at V and 0 bases at J, with 11 bases between the two ends. The germline V gene encodes CDR1 GTSNPN and CDR2 SVGIG (reference sequence). The length of the CDR3 is 15 residues. The CDR3 reads CAWSVRGVMNTEAFF. The CDR3 DNA follows: TGTGCCTGGAGTGTACGCGGGGTCATGAACACTGAAGCTTTCTTT.

The chain couples TRBV11-2 to TRBJ2-2; a possible D gene is TRBD2 (5 bases). The CDR3 runs 17 residues. V lost 3 bases to trimming and J lost 5 bases, with 19 bases between them. CDR1 and CDR2 (germline): SGHAT, FQNNGV. CDR3 in DNA: TGTGCCAGCAGCTTCGTCCCCTCCCTAGCAGATACCGGGGAGCTGTTTTTT. Protein sequence: CASSFVPSLADTGELFF.

The CDR3 coding sequence is TGTGCCAGCTCACCCTCCGGGGGTGACGAGGGAAGTCAGCCCCAGCATTTT. Its protein is CASSPSGGDEGSQPQHF. The chain recombines TRBV18 with TRBJ1-5, with D tentatively TRBD1 (5 bases). The CDR3 is 17 residues long. The germline V and J ends were trimmed by 3 bases and 6 bases, with 21 bases remaining between them. Germline V gene lookup returns CDR1 KGHSH and CDR2 LQKENI.

Only one count was recorded for this clone. This chain joins TRBV11-2 and TRBJ2-7; TRBD1 agrees at 8 bases. V lost 5 bases, J lost 2 bases, and 8 bases stayed unmatched. The CDR3 has 15 residues. Germline lookup yields CDR1 SGHAT and CDR2 FQNNGV. CDR3 sequence (DNA): TGTGCCAGCAGCATCCGACAGGGGAATACCTACGAGCAGTACTTC. Translation: CASSIRQGNTYEQYF.

The V gene is TRBV28, the J gene TRBJ1-1, with D perhaps matching TRBD1 (6 bases). This CDR3 spans 14 amino acids. Trimming pared 3 bases from V and 1 base from J, leaving 9 bases between. Looked up from germline, CDR1 is MDHEN and CDR2 is SYDVKM. Here the CDR3 reads CASSFWTANTEAFF. As DNA, the CDR3 is TGTGCCAGCAGTTTTTGGACAGCGAACACTGAAGCTTTCTTT.

The chain joins TRBV19 to TRBJ2-1; TRBD2 aligns across 12 bases. Germline V gene lookup returns CDR1 LNHDA and CDR2 SQIVND (reference sequence). The CDR3 has 15 amino acids. V shed 6 bases and J 2 bases; nucleotides not matched to a gene: 2. CDR3 nucleotides: TGTGCCAGTAGGCTAGCGGGAGGGCCCTACAATGAGCAGTTCTTC. Its translation is CASRLAGGPYNEQFF.

The chain employs TRBV19 and TRBJ1-2; 8 positions match TRBD1. Germline CDR1 and CDR2: LNHDA and SQIVND (reference sequence). This CDR3 is built from 13 residues. V gave up 5 bases and J gave up 4 bases; unmatched junction bases: 3. CDR3 sequence: CASSPTGGYGYTF. DNA for the CDR3: TGTGCCAGTAGTCCTACAGGGGGCTATGGCTACACCTTC.

The chain combines TRBV5-1 with TRBJ1-1, with TRBD1 matching 9 bases. The germline V gene has CDR1 SGHRS and CDR2 YFSETQ. The CDR3 covers 16 residues. J lost 7 bases, V lost 3 bases, and 13 bases had no gene match. The CDR3 region has the DNA TGCGCCAGCAGCTCGGGGGACAGGGAGGATTTCGGTGAAGCTTTCTTT. Protein sequence: CASSSGDREDFGEAFF.

This clone was recorded only once. V is TRBV7-9 and J is TRBJ1-2; D possibly corresponds to TRBD1 (5 bases). This CDR3 comprises 14 residues. The V gene lost 4 bases and the J gene lost 6 bases, with 15 bases spanning the gap. The germline CDR1 and CDR2 sequences are SEHNR and FQNEAQ (reference sequence). The CDR3 region is CASSSTRGDHGYTF. The DNA for the CDR3 is TGTGCCAGCAGCTCAACCCGCGGGGACCATGGCTACACCTTC.

This chain joins TRBV11-2 and TRBJ2-2; 11 bases line up with TRBD2. This CDR3 region has 15 residues. The J segment lost 9 bases and the V segment lost 2 bases, leaving 5 bases of the junction unmatched. Germline CDR1 reads SGHAT; CDR2 reads FQNNGV. This CDR3 reads CASSLLAGGSRELFF. The CDR3 DNA follows: TGTGCCAGCAGCTTACTAGCGGGAGGTAGCAGGGAGCTGTTTTTT.

This chain connects TRBV19 to TRBJ2-1, with 7 positions matching TRBD2. V shed 5 bases and J 0 bases; nucleotides not matched to a gene: 4. The CDR3 is made up of 15 amino acids. Germline V gives CDR1 LNHDA, CDR2 SQIVND (reference sequence). CDR3 residues: CASSSGLSSYNEQFF. The CDR3 coding sequence is TGTGCCAGTAGTTCGGGACTATCCTCCTACAATGAGCAGTTCTTC. Based on the CDR3 plus reference TRBV19 and TRBJ2-1, the full variable domain is DGGITQSPKYLFRKEGQNVTLSCEQNLNHDAMYWYRQDPGQGLRLIYYSQIVNDFQKGDIAEGYSVSREKKESFPLTVTSAQKNPTAFYLCASSSGLSSYNEQFFGPGTRLTVL.

The chain has TRBV4-2 and TRBJ2-7; no firm D call. Germline CDR1 reads LGHNA; CDR2 reads YNFKEQ. Trimming pared 0 bases from V and 0 bases from J, leaving 15 bases between. This CDR3 has 17 amino acids. CDR3 sequence: CASSQETAVKSSYEQYF. The CDR3 nucleotides read TGTGCCAGCAGCCAAGAGACGGCGGTAAAGAGCTCCTACGAGCAGTACTTC.

Concerning this clone itself: Other DNA sequences within the sample encode an identical CDR3. This chain joins TRBV4-2 and TRBJ2-5, with D possibly being TRBD1 (6 bases). This CDR3 is built from 13 residues. Germline values: CDR1 LGHNA, CDR2 YNFKEQ. The V and J ends lost 0 bases and 5 bases respectively, with 7 bases between them. The CDR3 protein is CASSQEGGETQYF. The CDR3 nucleotides are TGTGCCAGCAGCCAAGAAGGGGGTGAGACCCAGTACTTC.

The rearrangement uses TRBV19 and TRBJ1-1; maybe TRBD1 (6 bases). Trimming pared 1 base from V and 4 bases from J, leaving 16 bases between. CDR3 length equals 16 residues. CDR1 is LNHDA, CDR2 SQIVND, per germline (reference sequence). This CDR3 reads CASSIVWGGGGTEAFF. As DNA, the CDR3 is TGTGCCAGTAGTATAGTGTGGGGGGGCGGAGGCACTGAAGCTTTCTTT.